This paragraph covers one TCR beta chain sequence. No antigen is known for it. Once RNA had been extracted, it was reverse transcribed into cDNA to act as the sequencing template. Libraries were prepared by immunoSEQ multiplex PCR; TCRdb keeps only in-frame clonotypes and omits some of them. The repertoire includes hundreds of thousands of clones, roughly two thirds of them detected once, and around 1.2% sits in the top ten. The data were obtained in a study of CD8+ T cells in alopecia areata. Study results and caveats: Scalp sequencing also captures normal skin's resident alphabeta T cells.

Cell sorting on a FACSAria was used to separate CD4+ and CD8+ T cells from the PBMCs. CDR1 is MNHNY, CDR2 SVGAGI, per germline (reference sequence). Trimming shortened V by 3 bases and J by 3 bases, and 11 bases separated the two germline ends. The CDR3 has 14 residues. The sample in question was CD4+ T cells sorted from blood, obtained at week 0. The TCR comes from a human donor with alopecia areata. The chain has TRBV6-6 and TRBJ1-2; a weak D match, TRBD1 (6 bases). In nucleotides, the CDR3 is TGTGCCAGCAGTTATTTCCCAGGGGACTATGGCTACACCTTC. It is translated as CASSYFPGDYGYTF.